In this sample, the clone carrying this T cell receptor (beta chain) turned up many times. The antigen is undetermined. This record comes from a study of T cells in Graves' hyperthyroidism and ophthalmopathy. The overall study: Peripheral blood sampling occurred at initial diagnosis, before any treatment. General study points: Most clonotypes that expanded in the thyroid above 0.001 also showed up in blood.

Diagnoses rested on clinical symptoms, serum thyroxine and TRAb, thyroid ultrasound and orbital computed tomography. Germline loops: CDR1 SNHLY, CDR2 FYNNEI. V gave up 3 bases and J gave up 3 bases; unmatched junction bases: 6. This CDR3 has 15 amino acids. Amplification yielded TCR beta CDR3 regions, with RNA transcripts as the source. HTBI primers drove first-round RT-PCR of the TCR CDR3. Each CDR3 protein is one row after TCRdb ran MiXCR on the multiplex PCR reads. This sample has about 520,000 distinct CDR3 sequences, with more than 20% found just once. V and J are TRBV2 and TRBJ2-7; 9 bases align to TRBD1. The sequence was obtained from a man younger than 30 with Graves' hyperthyroidism. Sequenced input: blood. CDR3: CASSDAGTGIYEQYF. In DNA, the CDR3 is TGTGCCAGCAGTGACGCGGGGACAGGGATCTACGAGCAGTACTTC.